The rows below give T cell receptor beta chains drawn from one sample of a study of cytomegalovirus exposure and HLA in healthy donors. Some clones are missing from TCRdb's copy, which holds only in-frame ones; the method was immunoSEQ multiplex PCR. The data hold about 200,000 clones, with about 89% observed a single time. Sequenced: PBMCs. These receptors were collected from a man aged 25 to 45 in good health and CMV-seronegative. The CDR3 runs from the conserved cysteine through the conserved F or W. The D gene is left open where the match is weak. Not every row has a clone size; where given, it reads once, few, many or a size class.

D gene	V gene	clone size	J gene	CDR3 DNA	CDR3 protein
NA	TRBV28	NA	TRBJ2-5	TGTGCCAGCTTCCCGACTGGATCCCGCCCTCAAGAGACCCAGTACTTC	CASFPTGSRPQETQYF
NA	TRBV7-2	NA	TRBJ2-7	TGTGCCAGCAGCTTACAGGGGCCAACCTCCTACGAGCAGTACTTC	CASSLQGPTSYEQYF
NA	TRBV6-6	NA	TRBJ1-1	TGTGCCAGCAAGCCCGGGGACACTGAAGCTTTCTTT	CASKPGDTEAFF
TRBD1	TRBV29-1	NA	TRBJ1-2	TGCAGCGTAGAGGGGGCGGACGGCTACACCTTC	CSVEGADGYTF
TRBD2	TRBV4-2	NA	TRBJ2-1	TGTGCCAGCAGCCAAGAGGATTACAGGACTAGCGGTAACAATGAGCAGTTCTTC	CASSQEDYRTSGNNEQFF
TRBD2	TRBV5-1	once	TRBJ2-7	TGCGCCAGCAGCTTGGGGCGGGGGGACTACGAGCAGTACTTC	CASSLGRGDYEQYF
TRBD2	TRBV6-1	NA	TRBJ2-1	TGTGCCAGCGGTACTAGCGGGGGGGTCGATGAGCAGTTCTTC	CASGTSGGVDEQFF
TRBD2	TRBV30	NA	TRBJ2-1	TGTGCCTGGCGTAGCGGGAGTAGCTACAATGAGCAGTTCTTC	CAWRSGSSYNEQFF
NA	TRBV2	NA	TRBJ2-2	TGTGCCAGCAGGCCATCAGGCTCGCGCACCGGGGAGCTGTTTTTT	CASRPSGSRTGELFF
TRBD1	TRBV2	NA	TRBJ2-2	TGTGCCAGCATTCCACAGGGGGCTGCGGAGCTGTTTTTT	CASIPQGAAELFF
TRBD2	TRBV15	NA	TRBJ2-7	TGTGCCACCAGCCGCATTCTAGCGGGAGGAACTTACGAGCAGTACTTC	CATSRILAGGTYEQYF
NA	TRBV11-2	NA	TRBJ2-1	TGTGCCAGCAGCTTAGGTACTAGCACGATGGATGAGCAGTTCTTC	CASSLGTSTMDEQFF
TRBD2	TRBV4-1	NA	TRBJ2-2	TGCGCCAGCAGACAGCGGGAGGGCCGCACCGGGGAGCTGTTTTTT	CASRQREGRTGELFF
NA	TRBV19	NA	TRBJ2-1	TGTGCCAGTACCCCTGGGCATGAGCAGTTCTTC	CASTPGHEQFF
NA	TRBV30	once	TRBJ2-7	TGTGCCTGGGCCGGGACAAACCCCTACGAGCAGTACTTC	CAWAGTNPYEQYF
NA	TRBV28	NA	TRBJ1-6	TGTGCCAGCAACCACGGTCCCTTACGTTCACCCCTCCACTTT	CASNHGPLRSPLHF
TRBD2	TRBV5-1	NA	TRBJ2-7	TGCGCCAGCAGCTTGGGTAGCGGGAGGGCCGACGAGCAGTACTTC	CASSLGSGRADEQYF
NA	TRBV5-4	NA	TRBJ2-5	TGTGCCAGCAGCATTGTGGGGCGACAAGAGACCCAGTACTTC	CASSIVGRQETQYF
TRBD1	TRBV29-1	NA	TRBJ1-1	TGCAGCGTTGGGGGGGCAGGGGGAGTAGTGAAGGACACTGAAGCTTTCTTT	CSVGGAGGVVKDTEAFF
NA	TRBV7-9	NA	TRBJ2-1	TGTGCCAGCAGCTCAACCATAGACAGTTCCAGCCAGTTCTTC	CASSSTIDSSSQFF
TRBD2	TRBV7-2	NA	TRBJ2-1	TGTGCCAGCAGCTTAGGCCAACTAGCGGGGGGGCCTGGTGAGCAGTTCTTC	CASSLGQLAGGPGEQFF
TRBD1	TRBV29-1	NA	TRBJ2-1	TGCAGCGTTGAGGACAGGACTCGGAACAATGAGCAGTTCTTC	CSVEDRTRNNEQFF
NA	TRBV28	NA	TRBJ2-5	TGTGCCAGCAGTTCGGGGACTTTTCAAGAGACCCAGTACTTC	CASSSGTFQETQYF
TRBD2	TRBV7-2	NA	TRBJ2-7	TGTGCCAGCAGCTACCCGACTAGCGGGTCGGACGAGCAGTACTTC	CASSYPTSGSDEQYF
TRBD2	TRBV27	NA	TRBJ2-5	TGTGCCAGCAGTTTATCTTCCTGGGGAGGGGCCAAGAGAGGGGCCCAGTACTTC	CASSLSSWGGAKRGAQYF
NA	TRBV7-2	once	TRBJ1-5	TGTGCCAGCAGCAGCAATAGCAATCAGCCCCAGCATTTT	CASSSNSNQPQHF
NA	TRBV5-4	NA	TRBJ1-5	TGTGCCAGCAGCTTGGGGAGGGGTGATCAGCATTTT	CASSLGRGDQHF
NA	TRBV19	once	TRBJ2-1	TGTGCCAGTAGTACCCCTTGGGCAGGGGCCTACAGTGAGCAGTTCTTC	CASSTPWAGAYSEQFF
NA	TRBV7-2	NA	TRBJ1-5	TGTGCCAGCAGCGCTAATAGCAATCAGCCCCAGCATTTT	CASSANSNQPQHF
NA	TRBV7-9	NA	TRBJ1-5	TGTGCCAGCAGCTTAGATAGGTCAGGGGTTGGTCAGCCCCAGCATTTT	CASSLDRSGVGQPQHF
TRBD2	TRBV6-5	NA	TRBJ2-7	TGTGCCAGCAGGGGACTAGCGGGGGGTCCGGGCGAGCAGTACTTC	CASRGLAGGPGEQYF
NA	TRBV18	few	TRBJ1-2	TGTGCCAGCTCCCTCGACAGAGGGGGAAACTATGGCTACACCTTC	CASSLDRGGNYGYTF
NA	TRBV5-8	once	TRBJ1-2	TGTGCCAGCAGCCCTGTTTCCCTACGCTACACCTTC	CASSPVSLRYTF
NA	TRBV28	NA	TRBJ1-2	TGTGCCAGCAGTGCACTCAGGGAAGACTATGGCTACACCTTC	CASSALREDYGYTF
TRBD2	TRBV5-6	once	TRBJ2-2	TGTGCCAGCAGCTTCCTAGCGGGGCAGAACACCGGGGAGCTGTTTTTT	CASSFLAGQNTGELFF
NA	TRBV28	NA	TRBJ1-5	TGTGCCAGCAGTTTATACGGGCAGGGTAGTCAGCCCCAGCATTTT	CASSLYGQGSQPQHF
NA	TRBV2	NA	TRBJ1-2	TGTGCCAGCAGTGAATCCGACAGGCTGGGAGGCTACACCTTC	CASSESDRLGGYTF
NA	TRBV7-6	NA	TRBJ2-1	TGTGCCAGCAGCACAACGTACAATGAGCAGTTCTTC	CASSTTYNEQFF
NA	TRBV25-1	NA	TRBJ1-2	TGTGCCAGCACAGGGACAACCTATGGCTACACCTTC	CASTGTTYGYTF
NA	TRBV11-2	NA	TRBJ2-7	TGTGCCAGCAGCTTTGATGCGGGAAGCTCCTACGAGCAGTACTTC	CASSFDAGSSYEQYF
NA	TRBV20-1	NA	TRBJ1-4	TGCGGGGCGAGTAATGAAAAACTGTTTTTT	CGASNEKLFF
NA	TRBV6-1	few	TRBJ1-2	TGTGCCAGCAGTGAAGAGGAGGGGAGAGGATATGGCTACACCTTC	CASSEEEGRGYGYTF
NA	TRBV15	NA	TRBJ2-2	TGTGCCACCAGCAGAGTCCGGGTTTCGGGCGGGGAGCTGTTTTTT	CATSRVRVSGGELFF